This T cell receptor beta chain was identified in a study of blood T cell repertoires in COVID-19. At the level of the study: Samples representing acute and convalescent COVID-19 were sourced from the United States, Italy and Spain. PBMCs, B-cell-depleted T cells, or T cells provided the cDNA or gDNA that made up the material.

In the study's own analysis: Cell counts per sample came from amplifying reference gene primers. The table came from immunoSEQ multiplex PCR; TCRdb's copy has only in-frame clones and leaves some out. The V and J calls and the clone size are those of that table, but D and trimming were determined from the DNA. The sample consists of approximately 190,000 clones, around nine tenths of them appearing once. The germline V gene encodes CDR1 SGHRS and CDR2 YFSETQ. With 4 bases removed from V and 3 bases from J, the gap between germline ends came to 14 bases. This CDR3 region has 14 residues. This receptor was identified in a woman aged 40 to 50 who had recovered from COVID-19. The chain employs TRBV5-1 and TRBJ2-7; TRBD2 might be the D (6 bases). Material for sequencing was peripheral blood. In DNA form, the CDR3 reads TGCGCCAGCAGCCGACTAGGGAGGAGCTACGAGCAGTACTTC. It translates to CASSRLGRSYEQYF.